This TCR beta chain emerged from a study of blood T cell repertoires in COVID-19. CDR3 length equals 15 residues. The germline gives CDR1 MNHEY, CDR2 SMNVEV (reference sequence). Trimming at V came to 5 bases and at J to 0 bases, leaving 4 bases not matched to a gene. The table came from immunoSEQ multiplex PCR; TCRdb's copy has only in-frame clones and leaves some out. Of a few hundred thousand clones in the sample, 86% were seen once. The gene calls are TRBV27 and TRBJ2-1, with TRBD1 identical over 7 bases. Sequenced: peripheral blood. This TCR was sampled from a woman in her 30s with active or convalescent COVID-19. The CDR3 DNA is TGTGCCAGCAGTCCACAGGGGAGCTCCTACAATGAGCAGTTCTTC. This translates into CASSPQGSSYNEQFF.